Listed here are 22 T cell receptor beta chains from one sample, sequenced in a study of OX40 agonist ivuxolimab in advanced cancers. Using immunoSEQ multiplex PCR, the repertoire was profiled, and TCRdb retains in-frame clones only, with some absent. The sample lists some 46,000 clones, around 87% occurring once. The sequences come from CD4+ or CD8+ T cells sorted from blood, collected in a trial of the OX40 agonist ivuxolimab. Source of these receptors: an adult with an advanced solid tumor such as melanoma, head and neck, liver or kidney cancer.

The rearrangement uses TRBV19 and TRBJ1-3; D not certain. The V end lost 3 bases, the J end lost 4 bases, and 7 bases lay between the germline ends. The germline V gene has CDR1 LNHDA and CDR2 SQIVND (reference sequence). The CDR3 runs to 13 residues. CDR3 nucleotide sequence: TGTGCCAGTAGTATGGGGAGAGGAAACACCATATATTTT. Translated, it gives CASSMGRGNTIYF.

This chain uses TRBV12-1 with TRBJ2-3; the DNA was not compared with TRBD1, the D call given in the table. TRBV12-1 represents a pseudogene. The CDR3 runs to 15 residues. CDR3 sequence reads: CASSFASQGLDTQYF. CDR3 DNA: TGTGCCAGCAGCTTTGCGTCCCAGGGGTTGGATACGCAGTATTTT.

As for this clone: The junction and the germline gene differ at one end; a read error may be behind it. The chain links TRBV11-2 to TRBJ2-7, with a tentative D call TRBD1 (5 bases). Per germline, CDR1 SGHAT and CDR2 FQNNGV. This CDR3 comprises 14 residues. CDR3 coding DNA: TGTGCCAGCAGCAGAGACGCAGGGAACTACGAGCAGCACTTC. Translated, it gives CASSRDAGNYEQHF.

CDR3 region: CASSLGQGISYEQYF. The CDR3 DNA reads as TGTGCCAGCTCACTCGGACAGGGGATCTCCTACGAGCAGTACTTC. The chain carries TRBV18 and TRBJ2-7, with 9 nucleotides matching TRBD1. Germline CDR1 reads KGHSH; CDR2 reads LQKENI. CDR3 length: 15 amino acids. V shed 4 bases, J shed 0 bases, and the junction held 4 bases outside the gene matches.

The V call is TRBV4-1, the J call TRBJ1-6; the D gene is possibly TRBD1 (6 bases). In germline, CDR1 is MGHRA, CDR2 YSYEKL. The CDR3 totals 17 residues. V was cut by 2 bases and J by 7 bases, with 18 bases left in between. This CDR3 reads CASSQFIAGQGNSPLHF. In DNA, the CDR3 is TGCGCCAGCAGCCAATTTATCGCCGGGCAGGGGAATTCACCCCTCCACTTT.

V usage is TRBV25-1 and J usage is TRBJ2-3; TRBD2 aligns across 9 bases. CDR1 and CDR2 from the germline V gene are MGHDK and SYGVNS. The CDR3 covers 16 residues. V lost 2 bases, J lost 4 bases, and 7 bases stayed unmatched. Here the CDR3 reads CASSEPSGGQPDTQYF. CDR3 bases: TGTGCCAGCAGTGAACCGAGCGGGGGGCAACCAGATACGCAGTATTTT.

V and J are TRBV18 and TRBJ2-5, with 7 positions matching TRBD2. This CDR3 spans 14 amino acids. With 2 bases clipped from V and 3 bases from J, the junction kept 3 bases outside the gene matches. CDR1 KGHSH and CDR2 LQKENI come from the germline V gene. The CDR3 loop is CASSPSGVEETQYF. CDR3 nucleotide sequence: TGTGCCAGCTCACCAAGCGGGGTGGAAGAGACCCAGTACTTC.

The chain joins TRBV18 to TRBJ2-3; 14 positions match TRBD2. Germline V lookup: CDR1 KGHSH, CDR2 LQKENI. The CDR3 runs to 15 residues. Trimming took 6 bases from V and 5 from J; bases not matched to a gene: 4. The DNA of the CDR3 is TGTGCCAGCTCCCGAGGGACTAGCGGGGGAGATACGCAGTATTTT. Residues: CASSRGTSGGDTQYF.

The table lists this clone with a count of one. J is TRBJ2-3 and V is TRBV4-2; D perhaps matches TRBD2 (6 bases). V lost 3 bases and J lost 0, with 7 bases in between. In germline, CDR1 is LGHNA, CDR2 YNFKEQ. The CDR3 spans 14 residues. In DNA, the CDR3 is TGTGCCAGCAGCCAGCGGGACAGCACAGATACGCAGTATTTT. Translated: CASSQRDSTDTQYF.

The rearrangement links TRBV29-1 to TRBJ2-5; D remains ambiguous. Germline loops: CDR1 SQVTM, CDR2 ANQGSEA. The CDR3 loop spans 11 amino acids. The germline V and J ends were trimmed by 5 bases and 5 bases, with 9 bases remaining between them. The CDR3 sequence: CSVRHSETQYF. In nucleotides, the CDR3 is TGCAGCGTTAGGCACTCGGAGACCCAGTACTTC.

The chain has TRBV28 and TRBJ2-7; D possibly corresponds to TRBD2 (5 bases). The V end was cut by 7 bases, the J end by 3 bases, with 16 bases between. The germline CDR1 and CDR2 sequences are MDHEN and SYDVKM. The CDR3 has 14 amino acids. The CDR3 protein is CASTRDPGNYEQYF. Here the CDR3 DNA reads TGTGCCAGCACCCGCGACCCGGGGAACTACGAGCAGTACTTC. Filled out from reference TRBV28 and TRBJ2-7, the complete variable domain reads DVKVTQSSRYLVKRTGEKVFLECVQDMDHENMFWYRQDPGLGLRLIYFSYDVKMKEKGDIPEGYSVSREKKERFSLILESASTNQTSMYLCASTRDPGNYEQYFGPGTRLTVT.

The chain links TRBV5-1 to TRBJ2-5; D uncertain. V lost 1 base, J lost 0 bases, and 4 bases lay in between. The CDR3 is 13 amino acids. Germline V gene sequence: CDR1 SGHRS, CDR2 YFSETQ. The CDR3 reads CASSLSDQETQYF. CDR3 nucleotide sequence: TGCGCCAGCAGCTTGTCGGACCAAGAGACCCAGTACTTC.

The rearrangement links TRBV19 to TRBJ2-2, with D uncertain. The CDR3 consists of 13 residues. V was cut by 1 base and J by 6 bases, with 6 bases left in between. Germline V gene lookup returns CDR1 LNHDA and CDR2 SQIVND (reference sequence). The CDR3 region is CASSIVKSGELFF. Here the CDR3 DNA reads TGTGCCAGTAGTATAGTCAAATCCGGGGAGCTGTTTTTT.

The chain links TRBV6-1 to TRBJ1-1, with 7 bases that match TRBD1. Germline CDR1 is MNHNS and CDR2 is SASEGT. The CDR3 extends over 15 amino acids. The trim removed 4 bases at V and 2 bases at J, leaving 7 bases unmatched. Here the CDR3 reads CASSADRNHNTEAFF. CDR3 in DNA: TGTGCCAGCAGTGCGGACAGGAACCACAACACTGAAGCTTTCTTT.

The chain combines TRBV5-4 with TRBJ2-1; D possibly uses TRBD1 or TRBD2 (5 bases each). V shed 4 bases and J shed 4 bases, with 9 bases lying between them. Germline CDR1 reads SGHNT; CDR2 reads YYREEE (reference sequence). The CDR3 contains 13 residues. Written as DNA, the CDR3 is TGTGCCAGCAGCCGGGGACCGTACAATGAGCAGTTCTTC. The encoded protein is CASSRGPYNEQFF.

This chain joins TRBV7-3 and TRBJ2-5, with TRBD2 matching 12 bases. CDR1 is SGHTA, CDR2 FQGTGA, per germline. The CDR3 loop spans 18 amino acids. V lost 0 bases and J lost 5; bases outside the gene matches: 10. CDR3 sequence: CASSLTSLPSGGAETQYF. In DNA form, the CDR3 reads TGTGCCAGCAGCTTAACGTCCCTTCCTAGCGGGGGGGCGGAGACCCAGTACTTC.

There are a few counts of this clone. The gene calls are TRBV19 and TRBJ2-2, with 8 positions matching TRBD1. CDR3 length equals 14 residues. Germline values: CDR1 LNHDA, CDR2 SQIVND (reference sequence). The junction had 9 bases not matched to a gene; V was cut back by 10 bases and J by 5 bases. CDR3 in amino acids: CATRQGRETGELFF. Here the CDR3 DNA reads TGTGCCACCCGACAGGGGCGGGAAACCGGGGAGCTGTTTTTT.

The V gene is TRBV13, the J gene TRBJ2-6; the D is unclear. Deletions cut 3 bases from V and 2 bases from J, with 11 bases between. The CDR3 has 16 residues. The germline CDR1 and CDR2 sequences are PRHDT and FYEKMQ (reference sequence). The CDR3 region is CASSFFSNPGANVLTF. The CDR3 DNA is TGTGCCAGCAGCTTCTTTTCAAACCCTGGGGCCAACGTCCTGACTTTC.

The V call is TRBV4-2, the J call TRBJ1-1; TRBD1 might be the D (6 bases). The CDR3 contains 14 residues. V shed 5 bases and J shed 1 base, with 11 bases lying between them. The V gene's germline CDR1 is LGHNA and CDR2 YNFKEQ. The CDR3: CASSFDRRNTEAFF. CDR3 sequence (DNA): TGTGCCAGCAGCTTCGACAGGAGGAACACTGAAGCTTTCTTT.

This CDR3 reads CASSNTGREQFF. The CDR3 DNA reads as TGTGCCAGCAGTAACACAGGGCGTGAGCAGTTCTTC. The chain combines TRBV6-5 with TRBJ2-1; D possibly corresponds to TRBD1 (6 bases). Trimming removed 5 bases from V and 9 bases from J, with 11 bases in between. The germline V gene encodes CDR1 MNHEY and CDR2 SVGAGI. The CDR3 length is 12 residues.

V is TRBV29-1 and J is TRBJ2-5; D unresolved. Deletions cut 2 bases from V and 5 bases from J, with 9 bases between. This CDR3 spans 12 amino acids. The germline V gene encodes CDR1 SQVTM and CDR2 ANQGSEA. The CDR3 region has the DNA TGCAGCGTTGAAAGGACGTTGGAGACCCAGTACTTC. This codes for CSVERTLETQYF.

This rearrangement joins TRBV5-1 to TRBJ2-3; D is tentatively TRBD1 or TRBD2 (5 bases each). The CDR3 runs 14 residues. From germline, CDR1 is SGHRS and CDR2 YFSETQ. The V gene lost 6 bases and the J gene lost 2 bases, with 13 bases spanning the gap. CDR3 protein: CASMGELFTDTQYF. The CDR3 coding sequence is TGCGCCAGCATGGGGGAGCTCTTCACAGATACGCAGTATTTT.